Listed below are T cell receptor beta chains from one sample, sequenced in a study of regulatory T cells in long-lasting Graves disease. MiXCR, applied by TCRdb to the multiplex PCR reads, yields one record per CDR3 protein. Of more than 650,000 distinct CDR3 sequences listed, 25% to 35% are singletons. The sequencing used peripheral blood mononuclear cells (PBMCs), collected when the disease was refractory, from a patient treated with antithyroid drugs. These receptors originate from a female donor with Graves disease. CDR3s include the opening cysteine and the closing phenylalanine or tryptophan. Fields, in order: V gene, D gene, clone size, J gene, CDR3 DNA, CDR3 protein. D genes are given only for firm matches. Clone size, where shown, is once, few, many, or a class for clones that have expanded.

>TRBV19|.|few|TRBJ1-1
TGTGCCAGTTCGCGACAGCCCAGTAACACTGAAGCTTTCTTT
CASSRQPSNTEAFF
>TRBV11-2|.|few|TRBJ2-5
TGTGCCAGCAGCTTAGCGGGAATGGAGACCCAGTACTTC
CASSLAGMETQYF
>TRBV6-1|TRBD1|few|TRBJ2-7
TGTGCCAGCAAGGAAGGTGCGGCCCGACAGGGACGAGGGGAGCAGTACTTC
CASKEGAARQGRGEQYF
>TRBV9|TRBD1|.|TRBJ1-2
TGTGCCAGCAGCGGACGGGACAGGGGTGGCTATGGCTACACCTTC
CASSGRDRGGYGYTF
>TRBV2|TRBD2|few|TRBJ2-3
TGTGCCAGCAGTGAAGAGGTAGCGGGAGGTAGGAATACGCAGTATTTT
CASSEEVAGGRNTQYF
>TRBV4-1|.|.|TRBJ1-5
TGCGCCAGCAGCGAAGGACCAAATAGCAATCAGCCCCAGCATTTT
CASSEGPNSNQPQHF
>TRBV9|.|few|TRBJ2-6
TGTGCCAGCAGCGAAGTTCGGGGGCCTGGGGCCAACGTCCTGACTTTC
CASSEVRGPGANVLTF
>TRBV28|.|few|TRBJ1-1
TGTGCCAGCAGTCTAGGGACAACTATGAACACTGAAGCTTTCTTT
CASSLGTTMNTEAFF
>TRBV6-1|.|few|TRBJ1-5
TGTGCCAGCAGGGGAGGGGGACTGAGCAATCAGCCCCAGCATTTT
CASRGGGLSNQPQHF
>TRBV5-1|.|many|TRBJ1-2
TGCGCCAGCAGCTTGGCAGGGGATGGCTACACCTTC
CASSLAGDGYTF
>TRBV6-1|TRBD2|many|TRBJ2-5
TGTGCCAGCAGTCCCGGGACTACCTGGTCCCGGGGAGAGACCCAGTACTTC
CASSPGTTWSRGETQYF
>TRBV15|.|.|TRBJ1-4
TGTGCCACCAGCATCAGGGTTCACGAAAAACTGTTTTTT
CATSIRVHEKLFF
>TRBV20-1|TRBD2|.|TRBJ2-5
TGCAGTGCTAGTGGCGGGAGGGCGGAGACCCAGTACTTC
CSASGGRAETQYF
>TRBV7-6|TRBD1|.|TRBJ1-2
TGTGCCAGCAGCCCCCGCCAGACAGGGTCCGGCTACACCTTC
CASSPRQTGSGYTF
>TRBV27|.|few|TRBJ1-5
TGTGCCAGCCTTTCCACAGGAGTTAGCAATCAGCCCCAGCATTTT
CASLSTGVSNQPQHF
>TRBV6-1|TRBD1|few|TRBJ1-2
TGTGCCAGCAAGCTAGGGGGCTCGGACTATGGCTACACCTTC
CASKLGGSDYGYTF